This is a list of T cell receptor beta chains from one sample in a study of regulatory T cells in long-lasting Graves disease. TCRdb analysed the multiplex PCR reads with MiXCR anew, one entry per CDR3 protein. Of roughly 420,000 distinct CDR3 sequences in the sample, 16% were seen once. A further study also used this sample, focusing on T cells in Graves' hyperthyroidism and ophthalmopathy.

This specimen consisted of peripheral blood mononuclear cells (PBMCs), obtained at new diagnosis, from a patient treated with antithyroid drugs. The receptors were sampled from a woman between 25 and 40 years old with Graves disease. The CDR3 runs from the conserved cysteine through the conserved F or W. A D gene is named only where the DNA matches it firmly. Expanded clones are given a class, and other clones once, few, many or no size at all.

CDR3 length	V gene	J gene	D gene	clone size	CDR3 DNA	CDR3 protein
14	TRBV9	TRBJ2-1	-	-	TGTGCCAGCAGCGTAGCTCTGAGCTTGCATGAGCAGTTCTTC	CASSVALSLHEQFF
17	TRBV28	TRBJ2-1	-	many	TGTGCCAGCAGTTCCCCCGGACCCAAGAGCTCCTACAATGAGCAGTTCTTC	CASSSPGPKSSYNEQFF
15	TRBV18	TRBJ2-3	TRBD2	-	TGTGTCAGCTCATCGACTAGCGGTAGCACAGATACGCAGTATTTT	CVSSSTSGSTDTQYF
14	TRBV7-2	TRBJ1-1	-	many	TGTGCCAGCAGCTTACTCACGGAGAACACTGAAGCTTTCTTT	CASSLLTENTEAFF
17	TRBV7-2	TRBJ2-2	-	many	TGTGCCAGCAGCCGGAACACCGGGACATCTAACACCGGGGAGCTGTTTTTT	CASSRNTGTSNTGELFF
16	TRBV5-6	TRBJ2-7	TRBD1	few	TGTGCCAGCAGCTATACAGGGGGCGCATTCTCCTACGAGCAGTACTTC	CASSYTGGAFSYEQYF
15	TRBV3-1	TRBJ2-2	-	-	TGTGCCAGCAGCAACTGGGACTTAAACACCGGGGAGCTGTTTTTT	CASSNWDLNTGELFF
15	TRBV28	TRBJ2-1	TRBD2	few	TGTGCCGGAAGAATAGCGGGGAGCTCCTACGATGAGCAGTTCTTC	CAGRIAGSSYDEQFF
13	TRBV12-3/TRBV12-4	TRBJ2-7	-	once	TGTGCCAGCAGCTTTCGAACGCAATACGAGCAGTACTTC	CASSFRTQYEQYF
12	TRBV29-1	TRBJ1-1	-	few	TGCAGCGTTGATGTGGCTCTCACTGAAGCTTTCTTT	CSVDVALTEAFF
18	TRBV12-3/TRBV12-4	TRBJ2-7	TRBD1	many	TGTGCCAGCAGCCCGATGGACAGGGGCTCCTCCCTAGCCTACGAGCAGTACTTC	CASSPMDRGSSLAYEQYF
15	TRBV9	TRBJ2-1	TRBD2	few	TGTGCCAGCAGCGTCGGGACTAGCGGAAGGAATGAGCAGTTCTTC	CASSVGTSGRNEQFF
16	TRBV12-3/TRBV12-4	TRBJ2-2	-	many	TGTGCCAGCAGTTTAACCCGACTAGTGAACACCGGGGAGCTGTTTTTT	CASSLTRLVNTGELFF
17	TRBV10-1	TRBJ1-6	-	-	TGCGCCAGCGTGACAGGACCTATCGGCTCCTATAATTCACCCCTCCACTTT	CASVTGPIGSYNSPLHF
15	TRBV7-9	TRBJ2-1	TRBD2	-	TGTGCCAGCAGCGTGGCGGGACTAACCGTCAATGAGCAGTTCTTC	CASSVAGLTVNEQFF
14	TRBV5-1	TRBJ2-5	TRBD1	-	TGCGCCAGCAGTGGACAGGGGCCTCTGGAGACCCAGTACTTC	CASSGQGPLETQYF
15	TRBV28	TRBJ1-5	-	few	TGTGCCAGCAGTTTTCTGTGGGACAGCAATCAGCCCCAGCATTTT	CASSFLWDSNQPQHF
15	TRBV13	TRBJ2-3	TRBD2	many	TGTGCCAGCAGCTCCATAGCGGGGCTCACAGATACGCAGTATTTT	CASSSIAGLTDTQYF
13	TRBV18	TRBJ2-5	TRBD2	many	TGTGCCAGCTCGCCTACTAGCGCAGAGACCCAGTACTTC	CASSPTSAETQYF
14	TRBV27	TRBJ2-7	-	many	TGTGCCAGCAGTTTAAGTCTAGGCTCCTACGAGCAGTACTTC	CASSLSLGSYEQYF
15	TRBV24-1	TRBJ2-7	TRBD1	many	TGTGCCACCAGTGACCAGGACAGGGGGCAAGACGAGCAGTACTTC	CATSDQDRGQDEQYF
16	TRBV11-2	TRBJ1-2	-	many	TGTGCCAGCAGCTTAGAGATTAGCAGCCCTAACTATGGCTACACCTTC	CASSLEISSPNYGYTF
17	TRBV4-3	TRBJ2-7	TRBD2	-	TGCGCCAGCAGCCAAGAAGCGGGAACGACACAAGCCTACGAGCAGTACTTC	CASSQEAGTTQAYEQYF
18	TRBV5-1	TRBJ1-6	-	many	TGCGCCAGCAGCTATAAGGGACCGACCCCGGACAATAATTCACCCCTCCACTTT	CASSYKGPTPDNNSPLHF
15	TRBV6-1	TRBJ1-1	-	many	TGTGCCAGCAGTAAGGCAGGGGACCTAAACACTGAAGCTTTCTTT	CASSKAGDLNTEAFF
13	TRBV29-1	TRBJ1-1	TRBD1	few	TGCAGCGCACAGGGGGCTATGAACACTGAAGCTTTCTTT	CSAQGAMNTEAFF
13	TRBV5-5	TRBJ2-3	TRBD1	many	TGTGCCAGCAGCCAACAGGGGCAGGGTACGCAGTATTTT	CASSQQGQGTQYF
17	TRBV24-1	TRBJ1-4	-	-	TGTGCCACCAGTGAACCCGACAGACCTCTAACTAATGAAAAACTGTTTTTT	CATSEPDRPLTNEKLFF
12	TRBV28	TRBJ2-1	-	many	TGTGCCAGCAGTTGGGGCCAGCAGGAGCAGTTCTTC	CASSWGQQEQFF
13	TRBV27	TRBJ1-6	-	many	TGTGCCAGCAGTTTATCGATCGCGGCACCCCTCCACTTT	CASSLSIAAPLHF
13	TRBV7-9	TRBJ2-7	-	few	TGTGCCAGCAGCTTACAACAGGGTAACGAGCAGTACTTC	CASSLQQGNEQYF
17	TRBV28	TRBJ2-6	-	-	TGTGCCAGCAGTCCGCAGGTTTCCTACTCTGGGGCCAACGTCCTGACTTTC	CASSPQVSYSGANVLTF
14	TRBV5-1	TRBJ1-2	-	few	TGCGCCAGCAGACACGAGACAGGCCGCTATGGCTACACCTTC	CASRHETGRYGYTF
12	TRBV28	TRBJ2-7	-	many	TGTGCCAGCAGTCATCCGGGGTACGAGCAGTACTTC	CASSHPGYEQYF
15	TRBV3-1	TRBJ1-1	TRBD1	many	TGTGCCAGCAGCCTGAGGACAGGAAGGAACACTGAAGCTTTCTTT	CASSLRTGRNTEAFF
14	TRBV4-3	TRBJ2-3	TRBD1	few	TGCGCCAGCAGCCCTCGACAGGGAGAAGATACGCAGTATTTT	CASSPRQGEDTQYF
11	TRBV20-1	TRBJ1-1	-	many	TGCAGTGAAACCTGGGGTGCTGAAGCTTTCTTT	CSETWGAEAFF
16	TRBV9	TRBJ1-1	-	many	TGTGCCAGCAGCGTAGTGGCGTCAATTATGAACACTGAAGCTTTCTTT	CASSVVASIMNTEAFF